This T cell receptor beta chain was observed in a study of blood T cell repertoires in COVID-19. Seattle patients were enrolled during active infection and followed longitudinally. The V segment lost 8 bases and the J segment 1 base; nucleotides outside the gene matches: 2. CDR3 length: 13 residues. The germline V gene encodes CDR1 MGHDK and CDR2 SYGVNS. Study processing details: Reference gene primers were amplified, and this amplification served to estimate nucleated cell counts. Only in-frame clones appear in the TCRdb table, and some are missing; sequencing was by immunoSEQ multiplex PCR. The DNA was the basis for D and trimming; V, J and clone size are from that table. The sample contains a few hundred thousand clones, approximately 89% of which appear only once.

Sequenced sample: peripheral blood. The clonotype originates from a woman in her fifties or sixties with COVID-19, enrolled during active disease. V and J are TRBV25-1 and TRBJ2-3; 8 bases fit TRBD1. The CDR3 reads CASVQGGTDTQYF. For the CDR3, the DNA is TGTGCCAGCGTACAGGGGGGCACAGATACGCAGTATTTT.